The 13 T cell receptor beta chains reported below all come from one sample, sequenced in a study of OX40 agonist ivuxolimab in advanced cancers. Repertoires were generated with immunoSEQ multiplex PCR, while TCRdb's copy carries only in-frame clones and drops some. The sample lists 74,000 or so clones; more than 80% were seen once. Source: CD4+ or CD8+ T cells sorted from blood, taken in a trial of the OX40 agonist ivuxolimab. The receptor set was obtained from an adult with an advanced solid tumor such as melanoma, head and neck, liver or kidney cancer.

This sequence joins TRBV6-6 and TRBJ1-5; D possibly corresponds to TRBD1 (5 bases). Germline V gene lookup returns CDR1 MNHNY and CDR2 SVGAGI (reference sequence). Trimming took off 7 bases at V and 4 bases at J, with 11 bases between the two ends. The CDR3 covers 13 residues. The CDR3 DNA follows: TGTGCCAGCACCCCAGGGAATAATCAGCCCCAGCATTTT. Its protein product is CASTPGNNQPQHF.

The rearrangement uses TRBV5-1 and TRBJ2-7, with 13 bases fitting TRBD2. Looked up from germline, CDR1 is SGHRS and CDR2 is YFSETQ. This CDR3 contains 16 residues. J lost 4 bases, V lost 1 base, and 5 bases had no gene match. The CDR3 DNA is TGCGCCAGCAGCTTGACTAGCGGGAGGGCCTTATACGAGCAGTACTTC. It encodes CASSLTSGRALYEQYF.

The V gene is TRBV11-2, the J gene TRBJ2-7, with D possibly being TRBD1 or TRBD2 (5 bases each). Trimming removed 3 bases from V and 2 bases from J, with 14 bases in between. The length of the CDR3 is 15 residues. Germline-derived CDR1 and CDR2 are SGHAT and FQNNGV. CDR3 loop: CASSFAGTETYEQYF. DNA for the CDR3: TGTGCCAGCAGCTTCGCCGGGACGGAGACCTACGAGCAGTACTTC.

The gene calls are TRBV9 and TRBJ2-5; a possible D gene is TRBD2 (6 bases). CDR1 and CDR2 (germline): SGDLS, YYNGEE. This CDR3 has 14 amino acids. Trimming removed 4 bases from V and 1 base from J, with 11 bases in between. The CDR3 sequence is CASSSGLSQETQYF. The CDR3 region has the DNA TGTGCCAGCAGCAGCGGACTAAGCCAAGAGACCCAGTACTTC.

The V gene is TRBV6-1, the J gene TRBJ2-7, with TRBD2 as a possible D gene (6 bases). Germline-derived CDR1 and CDR2 are MNHNS and SASEGT. CDR3 size: 12 residues. V shed 7 bases and J shed 0 bases, with 7 bases lying between them. As DNA, the CDR3 is TGTGCCAGCAAGGACTACTCCTACGAGCAGTACTTC. Encoded protein: CASKDYSYEQYF.

The rearrangement joins TRBV15 to TRBJ2-5, with D possibly called TRBD1 or TRBD2 (5 bases each). The germline gives CDR1 LNHNV, CDR2 YYDKDF (reference sequence). The CDR3 has 12 amino acids. The ends were cut back, 7 bases at V and 1 base at J, with 7 bases in the middle. Here the CDR3 DNA reads TGTGCCACCACGAGGGGCCAAGAGACCCAGTACTTC. It codes for CATTRGQETQYF.

The chain is built from TRBV9 and TRBJ2-5; 8 bases are shared with TRBD2. The V segment lost 3 bases and the J segment 4 bases; nucleotides outside the gene matches: 2. The CDR3 runs to 13 residues. CDR1 is SGDLS and CDR2 is YYNGEE in the germline V gene. CDR3: CASSDGGGETQYF. DNA of the CDR3: TGTGCCAGCAGCGACGGGGGGGGAGAGACCCAGTACTTC.

The rearrangement links TRBV7-9 to TRBJ1-3, with a weak D call TRBD1 (6 bases). The V end was cut by 4 bases, the J end by 0 bases, with 7 bases between. The CDR3 is 14 amino acids. Germline V gives CDR1 SEHNR, CDR2 FQNEAQ (reference sequence). This CDR3 reads CASSYRASGNTIYF. The CDR3 DNA reads as TGTGCCAGCAGCTACAGGGCCTCTGGAAACACCATATATTTT.

This rearrangement joins TRBV28 to TRBJ2-7, with 11 bases identical to TRBD2. The J segment lost 2 bases and the V segment lost 5 bases, leaving 5 bases of the junction unmatched. Germline V gene lookup returns CDR1 MDHEN and CDR2 SYDVKM. The CDR3 is made up of 15 amino acids. The CDR3 is CASSPRLAGTYEQYF. DNA of the CDR3: TGTGCCAGCAGTCCGCGACTAGCGGGAACCTACGAGCAGTACTTC.

The chain has TRBV2 and TRBJ2-3; 7 positions agree with TRBD1. The CDR3 loop spans 15 amino acids. V was pared by 6 bases and J by 0 bases, with 6 bases of the junction left unmatched. Germline CDR1 reads SNHLY; CDR2 reads FYNNEI. CDR3 in DNA: TGTGCCAGCAGCGCCCGGGACAGAAGCACAGATACGCAGTATTTT. Its protein is CASSARDRSTDTQYF.

The chain employs TRBV2 and TRBJ1-5, with D maybe TRBD1 (6 bases). V shed 8 bases and J shed 4 bases, with 15 bases lying between them. CDR1 SNHLY and CDR2 FYNNEI come from the germline V gene. CDR3 length: 14 residues. The CDR3 DNA follows: TGTGCCAGCGCTCTGAGGACAGTTAATCAGCCCCAGCATTTT. As protein: CASALRTVNQPQHF.

As to this clone: Germline is not matched at one junction end, which may reflect a read error. The chain has TRBV7-7 and TRBJ2-2; D not certain. The CDR3 covers 14 residues. Germline CDR1 is SSHAT and CDR2 is FNYEAQ (reference sequence). CDR3 bases: TGTGCTAGCAGCCGGTCCGCGAACACCGGGGAGCTGTTTTTT. Encoded protein: CASSRSANTGELFF.

The chain joins TRBV4-1 to TRBJ1-4; TRBD1 agrees at 10 bases. CDR1 MGHRA and CDR2 YSYEKL come from the germline V gene. This CDR3 has 15 residues. V lost 3 bases and J lost 7; bases outside the gene matches: 5. CDR3 coding DNA: TGCGCCAGCAGCCACCGGACAGGGGGATTTGAAAAACTGTTTTTT. Protein sequence: CASSHRTGGFEKLFF.